These 21 T cell receptor beta chains originate from one sample sequenced in a study of identifying expanded T cells in peripheral blood. Assay: immunoSEQ multiplex PCR; the TCRdb copy retains only in-frame clones and omits some. The table lists nearly 60,000 clones, roughly 89% of them singletons. The sample comprised blood. The receptors come from a person between 18 and 75 years old in good health.

The rearrangement uses TRBV18 and TRBJ2-5; D call uncertain. The CDR3 has 14 amino acids. Trimming pared 0 bases from V and 3 bases from J, leaving 8 bases between. Germline V gene data show CDR1 as KGHSH and CDR2 as LQKENI. The CDR3 region has the DNA TGTGCCAGCTCACCACCGAGCCGGAAAGAGACCCAGTACTTC. Encoded protein: CASSPPSRKETQYF. Full variable domain (outside the CDR3, taken from reference TRBV18 and TRBJ2-5): NAGVMQNPRHLVRRRGQEARLRCSPMKGHSHVYWYRQLPEEGLKFMVYLQKENIIDESGMPKERFSAEFPKEGPSILRIQQVVRGDSAAYFCASSPPSRKETQYFGPGTRLLVL.

This clone was picked up one time. The V and J genes are TRBV6-5 and TRBJ1-3; D unresolved. Trimming shortened V by 0 bases and J by 6 bases, and 3 bases separated the two germline ends. The CDR3 is 12 residues long. Germline V gene sequence: CDR1 MNHEY, CDR2 SVGAGI. Here the CDR3 DNA reads TGTGCCAGCAGTTACTCAGAAAACACCATATATTTT. It encodes CASSYSENTIYF.

On this clone: Relative to the germline gene, one junction end is altered; a read error may explain this. The chain couples TRBV6-1 to TRBJ1-2; 7 nucleotides match TRBD1. The CDR3 loop spans 14 amino acids. CDR1 and CDR2 from the germline V gene are MNHNS and SASEGT. DNA for the CDR3: TGTGCCAGCATTGAACCGGGACAGCTCTATGGCTACACCTTC. This translates into CASIEPGQLYGYTF.

V gene TRBV6-5 combines with J gene TRBJ1-1; no clear D. V gave up 1 base and J gave up 6 bases, with 9 bases separating them. CDR3 length equals 13 residues. Per the germline V gene, CDR1 is MNHEY and CDR2 is SVGAGI. The CDR3 DNA reads as TGTGCCAGCAGTTACTTCTCAGATTCTGAAGCTTTCTTT. It yields the protein CASSYFSDSEAFF.

On this clone itself: At the DNA level, this CDR3 is encoded by other sequences in the same sample as well. This sequence joins TRBV5-4 and TRBJ2-7; D is possibly TRBD2 (6 bases). Germline V gene data show CDR1 as SGHNT and CDR2 as YYREEE (reference sequence). CDR3 length: 14 residues. V lost 3 bases, J lost 0 bases, and 10 bases lay in between. CDR3 bases: TGTGCCAGCAGCTGGGGGACTGGCTCCTACGAGCAGTACTTC. This translates into CASSWGTGSYEQYF.

This chain connects TRBV15 to TRBJ2-1; TRBD1 aligns across 12 bases. V trimming: 3 bases; J trimming: 5 bases; junction bases outside the gene matches: 11. Germline CDR1 reads LNHNV; CDR2 reads YYDKDF (reference sequence). The CDR3 loop spans 18 amino acids. The CDR3 nucleotides are TGTGCCACCAGCAGTACGGGACAGGGGGCAGGGTGGGACAATGAGCAGTTCTTC. It encodes CATSSTGQGAGWDNEQFF. Full variable domain (remainder filled in from reference TRBV15 and TRBJ2-1): DAMVIQNPRYQVTQFGKPVTLSCSQTLNHNVMYWYQQKSSQAPKLLFHYYDKDFNNEADTPDNFQSRRPNTSFCFLDIRSPGLGDTAMYLCATSSTGQGAGWDNEQFFGPGTRLTVL.

The chain employs TRBV5-1 and TRBJ2-3; TRBD1 agrees at 7 bases. Germline CDR1 is SGHRS and CDR2 is YFSETQ. This CDR3 comprises 15 residues. V lost 7 bases and J lost 2; bases outside the gene matches: 10. The CDR3 sequence: CASGLDRAYTDTQYF. As DNA, the CDR3 is TGCGCCAGCGGCCTCGACAGGGCCTACACAGATACGCAGTATTTT.

The chain recombines TRBV19 with TRBJ1-1; no firm D call. This CDR3 is 13 amino acids long. Germline V gene lookup returns CDR1 LNHDA and CDR2 SQIVND (reference sequence). V shed 6 bases and J shed 2 bases, with 10 bases lying between them. The CDR3 spells CASSPGDNTEAFF. CDR3 DNA sequence: TGTGCCAGTAGCCCCGGGGATAACACTGAAGCTTTCTTT.

This clone was seen only a few times. J is TRBJ2-7 and V is TRBV2; the D is unclear. CDR1 SNHLY and CDR2 FYNNEI come from the germline V gene. The CDR3 spans 12 residues. Trimming took 6 bases from V and 3 from J, leaving 9 bases between them. The CDR3 coding sequence is TGTGCCAGCAGGCTAGGCGGCTACGAGCAGTACTTC. Translating it yields CASRLGGYEQYF. Filled out from reference TRBV2 and TRBJ2-7, the complete variable domain reads EPEVTQTPSHQVTQMGQEVILRCVPISNHLYFYWYRQILGQKVEFLVSFYNNEISEKSEIFDDQFSVERPDGSNFTLKIRSTKLEDSAMYFCASRLGGYEQYFGPGTRLTVT.

J is TRBJ1-2 and V is TRBV29-1; D gene ambiguous. Trimming stripped 4 bases from V and 0 bases from J, with 6 bases between. The CDR3 covers 12 residues. Germline V gene sequence: CDR1 SQVTM, CDR2 ANQGSEA. CDR3 protein: CSVGSPNYGYTF. The DNA for the CDR3 is TGCAGCGTTGGAAGCCCTAACTATGGCTACACCTTC.

V is TRBV11-2 and J is TRBJ1-4; no clear D gene. Germline V lookup: CDR1 SGHAT, CDR2 FQNNGV. With 1 base removed from V and 5 bases from J, the gap between germline ends came to 5 bases. The CDR3 has 13 residues. As DNA, the CDR3 is TGTGCCAGCAGCTTAGGGTCAAATGAAAAACTGTTTTTT. Translation: CASSLGSNEKLFF.

The chain joins TRBV7-3 to TRBJ1-1; the D is unclear. The V end lost 2 bases, the J end lost 3 bases, and 7 bases lay between the germline ends. The V gene's germline CDR1 is SGHTA and CDR2 FQGTGA. CDR3 length: 13 residues. The CDR3 is CASSLLRDTEAFF. CDR3 nucleotides: TGTGCCAGCAGCTTATTGCGAGACACTGAAGCTTTCTTT. Full variable domain (rest looked up from reference TRBV7-3 and TRBJ1-1): GAGVSQTPSNKVTEKGKYVELRCDPISGHTALYWYRQSLGQGPEFLIYFQGTGAADDSGLPNDRFFAVRPEGSVSTLKIQRTERGDSAVYLCASSLLRDTEAFFGQGTRLTVV.

V usage is TRBV30 and J usage is TRBJ1-3; D gene ambiguous. The CDR3 has 15 residues. Trimming left V 2 bases short and J 1 base short, with 12 bases between. Germline-derived CDR1 and CDR2 are GTSNPN and SVGIG (reference sequence). The CDR3 coding sequence is TGTGCCTGGAGTAACCGGGCGCGTTCTGGAAACACCATATATTTT. Its translation is CAWSNRARSGNTIYF.

The CDR3 region has the DNA TGTGCCAGCAGTCCTCGGACAAACCTGAACACTGAAGCTTTCTTT. Its translation is CASSPRTNLNTEAFF. The V call is TRBV28, the J call TRBJ1-1; maybe TRBD1 (5 bases). V lost 5 bases and J lost 0, with 13 bases in between. The germline gives CDR1 MDHEN, CDR2 SYDVKM. The CDR3 is made up of 15 amino acids. Based on the CDR3 plus reference TRBV28 and TRBJ1-1, the full variable domain is DVKVTQSSRYLVKRTGEKVFLECVQDMDHENMFWYRQDPGLGLRLIYFSYDVKMKEKGDIPEGYSVSREKKERFSLILESASTNQTSMYLCASSPRTNLNTEAFFGQGTRLTVV.

This sequence joins TRBV25-1 and TRBJ2-7; D call uncertain. V lost 6 bases to trimming and J lost 3 bases, with 6 bases between them. The germline V gene has CDR1 MGHDK and CDR2 SYGVNS. The CDR3 has 11 residues. CDR3 sequence reads: CASSLNYEQYF. CDR3 coding DNA: TGTGCCAGCAGCCTAAACTACGAGCAGTACTTC.

Comment on this clone: In the same sample, other DNA sequences code for this CDR3. The chain links TRBV29-1 to TRBJ1-1, with no clear D. Trimming shortened V by 4 bases and J by 1 base, and 10 bases separated the two germline ends. This CDR3 spans 13 amino acids. The V gene's germline CDR1 is SQVTM and CDR2 ANQGSEA. CDR3 residues: CSVVYLGNTEAFF. CDR3 coding DNA: TGCAGCGTTGTGTACTTGGGGAACACTGAAGCTTTCTTT. Full variable domain (outside the CDR3, taken from reference TRBV29-1 and TRBJ1-1): SAVISQKPSRDICQRGTSLTIQCQVDSQVTMMFWYRQQPGQSLTLIATANQGSEATYESGFVIDKFPISRPNLTFSTLTVSNMSPEDSSIYLCSVVYLGNTEAFFGQGTRLTVV.

This clone was seen more than once but under ten times. The chain carries TRBV18 and TRBJ2-5; 11 nucleotides line up with TRBD1. CDR1 KGHSH and CDR2 LQKENI come from the germline V gene. The CDR3 totals 15 residues. V trimming: 6 bases; J trimming: 5 bases; junction bases outside the gene matches: 8. The CDR3: CASSTGQGAMETQYF. CDR3 in DNA: TGTGCCAGCTCGACTGGACAGGGGGCAATGGAGACCCAGTACTTC.

The chain employs TRBV9 and TRBJ2-1; D tentatively reads TRBD1 or TRBD2 (6 bases each). CDR3 length: 13 amino acids. Trimming removed 0 bases from V and 9 bases from J, with 10 bases in between. CDR1 is SGDLS and CDR2 is YYNGEE in the germline V gene. This CDR3 reads CASSVAGGGEQFF. CDR3 nucleotide sequence: TGTGCCAGCAGCGTAGCCGGGGGCGGTGAGCAGTTCTTC.

CDR3 region: CATSRDRLMQFF. The CDR3 DNA is TGTGCCACCAGCAGAGATCGCCTAATGCAGTTCTTC. The chain joins TRBV15 to TRBJ2-1, with D hard to call. The ends were cut back, 0 bases at V and 12 bases at J, with 9 bases in the middle. The germline gives CDR1 LNHNV, CDR2 YYDKDF (reference sequence). The CDR3 totals 12 residues.

This clone was seen a handful of times. The chain is built from TRBV28 and TRBJ2-7; 10 bases match TRBD2. Germline values: CDR1 MDHEN, CDR2 SYDVKM. J lost 7 bases, V lost 6 bases, and 12 bases had no gene match. The CDR3 spans 15 residues. The CDR3, as DNA: TGTGCCAGCAGCGCAAGCGGGAGGGCCCCGTATGAGCAGTACTTC. Amino acids: CASSASGRAPYEQYF.

The chain has TRBV11-2 and TRBJ2-3; a weak D match, TRBD2 (6 bases). Trimming removed 1 base from V and 2 bases from J, with 13 bases in between. CDR3 length: 16 residues. Germline V gene sequence: CDR1 SGHAT, CDR2 FQNNGV. This CDR3 reads CASSLAVGDSTDTQYF. CDR3 nucleotide sequence: TGTGCCAGCAGCTTAGCGGTAGGGGACTCCACAGATACGCAGTATTTT.